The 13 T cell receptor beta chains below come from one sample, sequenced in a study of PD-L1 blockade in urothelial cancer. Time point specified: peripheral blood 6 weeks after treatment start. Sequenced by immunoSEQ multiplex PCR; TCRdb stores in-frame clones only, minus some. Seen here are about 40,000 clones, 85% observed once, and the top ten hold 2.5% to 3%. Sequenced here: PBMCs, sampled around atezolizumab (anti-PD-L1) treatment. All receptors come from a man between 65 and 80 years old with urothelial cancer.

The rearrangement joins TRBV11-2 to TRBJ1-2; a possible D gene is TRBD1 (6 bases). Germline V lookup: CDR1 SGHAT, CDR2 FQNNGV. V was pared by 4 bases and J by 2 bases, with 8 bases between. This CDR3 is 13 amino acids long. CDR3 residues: CASSSGQNYGYTF. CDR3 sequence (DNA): TGTGCCAGCAGCTCCGGACAGAACTATGGCTACACCTTC. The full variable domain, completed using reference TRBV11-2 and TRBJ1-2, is EAGVAQSPRYKIIEKRQSVAFWCNPISGHATLYWYQQILGQGPKLLIQFQNNGVVDDSQLPKDRFSAERLKGVDSTLKIQPAKLEDSAVYLCASSSGQNYGYTFGSGTRLTVV.

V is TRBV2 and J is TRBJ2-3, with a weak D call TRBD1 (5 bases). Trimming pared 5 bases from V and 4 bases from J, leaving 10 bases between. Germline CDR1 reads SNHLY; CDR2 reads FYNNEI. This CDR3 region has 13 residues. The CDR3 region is CASSFQGPDTQYF. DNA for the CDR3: TGTGCCAGCAGTTTCCAGGGCCCAGATACGCAGTATTTT.

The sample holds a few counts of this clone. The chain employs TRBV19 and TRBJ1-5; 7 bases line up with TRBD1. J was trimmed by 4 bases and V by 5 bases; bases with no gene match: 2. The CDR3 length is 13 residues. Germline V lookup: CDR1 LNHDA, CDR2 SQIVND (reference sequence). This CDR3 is CASSWGQNQPQHF. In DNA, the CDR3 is TGTGCCAGTAGTTGGGGACAGAATCAGCCCCAGCATTTT.

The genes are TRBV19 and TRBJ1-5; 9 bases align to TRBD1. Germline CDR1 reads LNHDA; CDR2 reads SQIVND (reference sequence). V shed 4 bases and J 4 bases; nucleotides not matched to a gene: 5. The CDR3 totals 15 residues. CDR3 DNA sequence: TGTGCCAGTAGTAGAGTGGACAGGGGTAATCAGCCCCAGCATTTT. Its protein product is CASSRVDRGNQPQHF.

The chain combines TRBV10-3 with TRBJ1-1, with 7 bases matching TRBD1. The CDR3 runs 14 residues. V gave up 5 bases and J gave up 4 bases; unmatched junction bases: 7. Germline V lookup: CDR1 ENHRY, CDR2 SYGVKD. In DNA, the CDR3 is TGTGCCATCAGTAGCCCCGACAGGGCCACTGAAGCTTTCTTT. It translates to CAISSPDRATEAFF.

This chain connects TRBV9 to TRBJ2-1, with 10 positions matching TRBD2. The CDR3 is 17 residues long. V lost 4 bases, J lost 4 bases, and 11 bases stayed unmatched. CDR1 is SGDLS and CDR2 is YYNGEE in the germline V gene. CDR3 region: CASSPTSWTSGYNEQFF. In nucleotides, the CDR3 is TGTGCCAGCAGCCCGACCTCTTGGACTAGCGGTTACAATGAGCAGTTCTTC.

CDR3 coding DNA: TGTGCCAGTAGTCTGCAGACCGGGACAGGGGCCAAAAACATTCAGTACTTC. Its translation is CASSLQTGTGAKNIQYF. The V call is TRBV19, the J call TRBJ2-4; 9 bases line up with TRBD1. The ends lost 5 bases at V and 1 base at J; junction bases unmatched: 9. This CDR3 is built from 17 residues. Germline values: CDR1 LNHDA, CDR2 SQIVND (reference sequence).

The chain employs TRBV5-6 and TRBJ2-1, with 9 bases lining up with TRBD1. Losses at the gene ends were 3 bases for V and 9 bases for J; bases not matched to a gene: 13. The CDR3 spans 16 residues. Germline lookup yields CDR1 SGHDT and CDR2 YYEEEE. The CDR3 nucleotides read TGTGCCAGCAGCTCCGGGACAGGGAGGATTTTGGCTGAGCAGTTCTTC. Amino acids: CASSSGTGRILAEQFF. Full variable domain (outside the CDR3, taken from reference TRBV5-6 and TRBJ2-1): DAGVTQSPTHLIKTRGQQVTLRCSPKSGHDTVSWYQQALGQGPQFIFQYYEEEERQRGNFPDRFSGHQFPNYSSELNVNALLLGDSALYLCASSSGTGRILAEQFFGPGTRLTVL.

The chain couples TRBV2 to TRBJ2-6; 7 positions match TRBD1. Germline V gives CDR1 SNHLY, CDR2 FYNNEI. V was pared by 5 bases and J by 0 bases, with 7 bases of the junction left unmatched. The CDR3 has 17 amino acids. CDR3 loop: CASSPGGYSSGANVLTF. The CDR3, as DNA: TGTGCCAGCAGTCCAGGGGGTTACAGCTCTGGGGCCAACGTCCTGACTTTC. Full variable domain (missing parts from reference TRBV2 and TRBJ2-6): EPEVTQTPSHQVTQMGQEVILRCVPISNHLYFYWYRQILGQKVEFLVSFYNNEISEKSEIFDDQFSVERPDGSNFTLKIRSTKLEDSAMYFCASSPGGYSSGANVLTFGAGSRLTVL.

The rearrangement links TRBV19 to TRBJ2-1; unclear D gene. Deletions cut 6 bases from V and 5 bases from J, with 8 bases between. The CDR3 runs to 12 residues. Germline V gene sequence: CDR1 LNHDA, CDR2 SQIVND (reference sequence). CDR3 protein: CASSTPDNEQFF. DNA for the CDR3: TGTGCCAGTAGCACACCCGACAATGAGCAGTTCTTC. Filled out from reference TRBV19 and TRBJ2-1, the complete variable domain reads DGGITQSPKYLFRKEGQNVTLSCEQNLNHDAMYWYRQDPGQGLRLIYYSQIVNDFQKGDIAEGYSVSREKKESFPLTVTSAQKNPTAFYLCASSTPDNEQFFGPGTRLTVL.

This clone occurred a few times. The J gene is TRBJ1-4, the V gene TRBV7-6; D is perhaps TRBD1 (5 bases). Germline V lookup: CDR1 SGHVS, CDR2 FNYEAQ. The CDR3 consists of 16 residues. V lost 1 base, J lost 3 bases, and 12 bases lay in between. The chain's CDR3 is CASSLEGPPANEKLFF. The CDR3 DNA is TGTGCCAGCAGCTTAGAGGGGCCCCCAGCTAATGAAAAACTGTTTTTT.

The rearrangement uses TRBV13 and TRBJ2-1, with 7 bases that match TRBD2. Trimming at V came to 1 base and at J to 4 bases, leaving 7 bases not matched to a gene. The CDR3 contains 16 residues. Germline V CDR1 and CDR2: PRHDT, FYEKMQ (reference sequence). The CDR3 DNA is TGTGCCAGCAGCTTAGCGGTGGGAGGGCGGTACAATGAGCAGTTCTTC. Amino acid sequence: CASSLAVGGRYNEQFF. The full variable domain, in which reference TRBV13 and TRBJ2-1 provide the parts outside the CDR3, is AAGVIQSPRHLIKEKRETATLKCYPIPRHDTVYWYQQGPGQDPQFLISFYEKMQSDKGSIPDRFSAQQFSDYHSELNMSSLELGDSALYFCASSLAVGGRYNEQFFGPGTRLTVL.

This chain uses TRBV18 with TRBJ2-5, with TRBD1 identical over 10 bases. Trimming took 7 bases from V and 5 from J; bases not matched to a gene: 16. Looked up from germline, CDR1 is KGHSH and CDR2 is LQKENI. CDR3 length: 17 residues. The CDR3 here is CASFAGTGEAGAETQYF. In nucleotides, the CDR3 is TGTGCCAGCTTCGCCGGGACAGGGGAGGCTGGAGCGGAGACCCAGTACTTC.